What follows are 5 T cell receptor beta chains derived from one specimen sequenced in a study of cytomegalovirus exposure and HLA in healthy donors. The PCR employed 60 Vbeta primers together with 13 Jbeta primers. Sequenced by immunoSEQ multiplex PCR; TCRdb stores in-frame clones only, minus some. The sample shows roughly 200,000 clones, 82% of them seen only once. Source material: PBMCs. Every receptor here comes from a woman in her thirties or forties in good health and CMV-seronegative.

V and J are TRBV6-5 and TRBJ2-2; a possible D gene is TRBD1 (5 bases). Trimming took off 6 bases at V and 2 bases at J, with 13 bases between the two ends. The CDR3 length is 15 residues. CDR1 and CDR2 (germline): MNHEY, SVGAGI. The CDR3 DNA reads TGTGCCAGCAGATTGGCAGGGCCAAACACCGGGGAGCTGTTTTTT. Translating it yields CASRLAGPNTGELFF.

The V and J genes are TRBV9 and TRBJ2-4; 8 bases are a match to TRBD2. J lost 6 bases, V lost 3 bases, and 8 bases had no gene match. The CDR3 is 15 residues long. Per the germline V gene, CDR1 is SGDLS and CDR2 is YYNGEE. DNA for the CDR3: TGTGCCAGCAGCGGTCTTGGACTAGCTGGAAACATTCAGTACTTC. Its protein is CASSGLGLAGNIQYF.

In the case of this clone: This CDR3 is also generated by other DNA sequences in the sample. V gene TRBV2 combines with J gene TRBJ1-5; 7 bases are a match to TRBD1. Germline lookup yields CDR1 SNHLY and CDR2 FYNNEI. Losses at the gene ends were 4 bases for V and 5 bases for J; bases not matched to a gene: 2. This CDR3 region has 13 residues. Written as DNA, the CDR3 is TGTGCCAGCAGTGGACAGGGTTATCAGCCCCAGCATTTT. Its protein is CASSGQGYQPQHF.

This sequence joins TRBV5-1 and TRBJ1-3, with 10 bases lining up with TRBD1. Germline V CDR1 and CDR2: SGHRS, YFSETQ. With 0 bases clipped from V and 8 bases from J, the junction kept 5 bases outside the gene matches. There are 15 residues in the CDR3. Here the CDR3 reads CASSLGFGTGDTIYF. DNA for the CDR3: TGCGCCAGCAGCTTGGGTTTCGGGACAGGGGACACCATATATTTT.

Here the CDR3 reads CASSESLGGTDGYTF. The CDR3 DNA sequence: TGTGCCAGCAGTGAATCTCTGGGGGGAACCGATGGCTACACCTTC. V usage is TRBV2 and J usage is TRBJ1-2, with D tentatively TRBD1 (5 bases). V gave up 2 bases and J gave up 6 bases, with 16 bases separating them. The CDR3 contains 15 residues. CDR1 is SNHLY, CDR2 FYNNEI, per germline.